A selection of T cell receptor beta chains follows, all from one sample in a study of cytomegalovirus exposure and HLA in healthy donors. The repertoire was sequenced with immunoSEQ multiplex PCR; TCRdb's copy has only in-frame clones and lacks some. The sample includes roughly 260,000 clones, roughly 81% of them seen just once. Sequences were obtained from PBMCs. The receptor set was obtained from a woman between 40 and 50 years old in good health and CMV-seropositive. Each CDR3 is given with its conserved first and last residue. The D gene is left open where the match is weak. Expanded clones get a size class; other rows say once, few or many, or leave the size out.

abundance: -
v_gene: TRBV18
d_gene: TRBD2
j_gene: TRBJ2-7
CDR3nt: TGTGCCAGCTCTCCGGGACTAGCGGGAACCTACGAGCAGTACTTC
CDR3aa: CASSPGLAGTYEQYF

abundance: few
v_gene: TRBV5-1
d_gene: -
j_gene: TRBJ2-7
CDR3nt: TGCGCCAGCAGCTTGTTCGAGACCTACGAGCAGTACTTC
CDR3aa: CASSLFETYEQYF

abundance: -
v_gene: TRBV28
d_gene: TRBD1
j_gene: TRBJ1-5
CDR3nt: TGTGCCAGCATGACAGGGGGAAATAGCAATCAGCCCCAGCATTTT
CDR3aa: CASMTGGNSNQPQHF

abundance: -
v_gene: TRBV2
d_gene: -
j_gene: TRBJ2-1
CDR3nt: TGTGCCAGCCGTTCCGGGAGCTTTTTGAATGAGCAGTTCTTC
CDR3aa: CASRSGSFLNEQFF

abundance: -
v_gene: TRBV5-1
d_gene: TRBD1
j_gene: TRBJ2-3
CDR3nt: TGCGCCAGCAGCTTACAGGGGAGTAATAGGGCAGATACGCAGTATTTT
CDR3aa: CASSLQGSNRADTQYF

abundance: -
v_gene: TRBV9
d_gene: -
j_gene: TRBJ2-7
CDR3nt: TGTGCCAGCAGCGTAGGCCTAGCTGTCTACGAGCAGTACTTC
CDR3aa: CASSVGLAVYEQYF

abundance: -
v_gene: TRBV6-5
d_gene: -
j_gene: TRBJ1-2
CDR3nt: TGTGCCAGCAGTTACGCGGGGACCTATGGCTACACCTTC
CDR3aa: CASSYAGTYGYTF

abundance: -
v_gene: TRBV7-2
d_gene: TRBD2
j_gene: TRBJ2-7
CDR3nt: TGTGCCAGCAGCATTAGCGGGAGCAACGAGCAGTACTTC
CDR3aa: CASSISGSNEQYF

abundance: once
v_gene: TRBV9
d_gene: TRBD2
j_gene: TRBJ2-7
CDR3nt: TGTGCCAGCAGCGTAGGCATAGCGGGAGGCCGCTACGAGCAGTACTTC
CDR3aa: CASSVGIAGGRYEQYF

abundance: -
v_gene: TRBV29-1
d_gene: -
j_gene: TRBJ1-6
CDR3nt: TGCAGCGTCCTTGAGCAGGACTCCTATAATTCACCCCTCCACTTT
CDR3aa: CSVLEQDSYNSPLHF